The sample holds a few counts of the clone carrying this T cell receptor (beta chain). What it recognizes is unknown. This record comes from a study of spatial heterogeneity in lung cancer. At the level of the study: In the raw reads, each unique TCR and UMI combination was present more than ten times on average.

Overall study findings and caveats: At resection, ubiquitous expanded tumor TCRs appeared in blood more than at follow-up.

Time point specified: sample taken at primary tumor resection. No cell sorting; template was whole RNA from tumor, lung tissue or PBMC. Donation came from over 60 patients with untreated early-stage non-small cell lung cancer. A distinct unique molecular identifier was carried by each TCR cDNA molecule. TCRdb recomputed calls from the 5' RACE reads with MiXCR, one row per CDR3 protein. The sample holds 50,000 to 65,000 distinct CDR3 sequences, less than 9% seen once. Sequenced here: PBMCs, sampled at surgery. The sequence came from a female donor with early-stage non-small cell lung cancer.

The CDR3 coding sequence is TGTGCCAGCAGCTTATCAGACTCCCGGACTAGCGGGGGGAAAGATACGCAGTATTTT. It encodes CASSLSDSRTSGGKDTQYF. V and J are TRBV13 and TRBJ2-3; 14 bases map to TRBD2. The V segment lost 2 bases and the J segment 5 bases; nucleotides outside the gene matches: 12. Looked up from germline, CDR1 is PRHDT and CDR2 is FYEKMQ (reference sequence). The CDR3 extends over 19 amino acids.